The TCR beta chain described here comes from a study of T cell changes during pregnancy in multiple sclerosis. Here immunoSEQ multiplex PCR was the method, and the copy in TCRdb shows in-frame clones only, minus some. The sample holds roughly 52,000 clones; under 95% are singletons and the top ten take approximately 5.5%. CDR3 length equals 18 residues. J gave up 0 bases and V 0 bases, and 6 bases lay outside the gene matches. The germline V gene encodes CDR1 SGDLS and CDR2 YYNGEE. J is TRBJ2-6 and V is TRBV9; 7 bases agree with TRBD1. The sample in question was CD8+ T cells from peripheral blood mononuclear cells, obtained before pregnancy. This sequence originates from a female donor with multiple sclerosis, enrolled in a pregnancy study. CDR3 in DNA: TGTGCCAGCAGCGTAGAGGGGGACAGTGGCTCTGGGGCCAACGTCCTGACTTTC. This codes for CASSVEGDSGSGANVLTF.